The 29 T cell receptor beta chains given below trace back to one sample, sequenced in a study of shared clonotypes between healthy human individuals. TCRdb keeps only in-frame clones here, not all; method: immunoSEQ multiplex PCR. The data hold hundreds of thousands of clones, with roughly 80% observed a single time. Specimen: PBMCs. Source of these receptors: a woman aged 35 to 49 in good health. Some clones in this sample may be carry-over from other donors' samples.

The V and J genes are TRBV2 and TRBJ1-2; D may be TRBD1 (5 bases). The CDR3 extends over 14 amino acids. V shed 8 bases and J shed 6 bases, with 19 bases lying between them. Germline-derived CDR1 and CDR2 are SNHLY and FYNNEI. Here the CDR3 reads CASLRPADSDGYTF. DNA of the CDR3: TGTGCCAGCCTTCGCCCGGCCGACAGTGATGGCTACACCTTC.

The rearrangement links TRBV28 to TRBJ1-1, with TRBD1 identical over 7 bases. The CDR3 is 15 amino acids. With 5 bases clipped from V and 0 bases from J, the junction kept 6 bases outside the gene matches. Germline CDR1 and CDR2: MDHEN and SYDVKM. CDR3 nucleotides: TGTGCCAGCAGTACCCCACAGGGGATGAACACTGAAGCTTTCTTT. Amino acid sequence: CASSTPQGMNTEAFF.

The chain links TRBV30 to TRBJ2-1, with D possibly TRBD2 on 6 matching bases. Germline values: CDR1 GTSNPN, CDR2 SVGIG (reference sequence). The CDR3 length is 12 residues. Trimming stripped 6 bases from V and 4 bases from J, with 10 bases between. The CDR3 DNA is TGTGCCTGCTCTCTAGCGTACAATGAGCAGTTCTTC. This codes for CACSLAYNEQFF.

This clone occurred a few times. V gene TRBV11-3 combines with J gene TRBJ1-1; unclear D gene. The germline V gene encodes CDR1 SGHNT and CDR2 YENEEA. The CDR3 is 13 residues long. Trimming shortened V by 5 bases and J by 8 bases, and 15 bases separated the two germline ends. The CDR3 DNA sequence: TGTGCCAGCAGCGCGGACGAGGCCGGAGAAGCTTTCTTT. This translates into CASSADEAGEAFF.

The chain has TRBV19 and TRBJ2-2, with 7 bases lining up with TRBD2. This CDR3 has 16 amino acids. Germline V gives CDR1 LNHDA, CDR2 SQIVND (reference sequence). V was clipped by 3 bases and J by 4 bases; unmatched bases: 8. The CDR3 spells CASSMGAGRFTGELFF. In DNA, the CDR3 is TGTGCCAGTAGTATGGGAGCGGGGCGCTTCACCGGGGAGCTGTTTTTT. The whole variable domain, filled in from reference TRBV19 and TRBJ2-2, reads DGGITQSPKYLFRKEGQNVTLSCEQNLNHDAMYWYRQDPGQGLRLIYYSQIVNDFQKGDIAEGYSVSREKKESFPLTVTSAQKNPTAFYLCASSMGAGRFTGELFFGEGSRLTVL.

This sequence joins TRBV10-3 and TRBJ2-3; 7 positions agree with TRBD2. With V trimmed by 3 bases and J by 4 bases, 7 bases remained unmatched. CDR1 and CDR2 (germline): ENHRY, SYGVKD. This CDR3 has 15 residues. CDR3 in amino acids: CAISDSGTNSDTQYF. The CDR3 DNA is TGTGCCATCAGTGATTCCGGGACTAATTCAGATACGCAGTATTTT.

Remarks on this clone: Distinct nucleotide sequences in the sample also encode this CDR3. As DNA, the CDR3 is TGTGCCAGTAGTATGTTAGGGGAGCTGTTTTTT. Translation gives CASSMLGELFF. This chain connects TRBV19 to TRBJ2-2, with D unclear. The CDR3 is 11 residues long. Germline-derived CDR1 and CDR2 are LNHDA and SQIVND (reference sequence). Trimming removed 3 bases from V and 8 bases from J, with 4 bases in between.

For this clone: Other DNA sequences in the sample encode the same CDR3. The V and J genes are TRBV10-2 and TRBJ2-5; the match to TRBD2 covers 13 bases. Germline V gene sequence: CDR1 WSHSY, CDR2 SAAADI. V lost 6 bases and J lost 5; bases outside the gene matches: 3. The CDR3 loop spans 14 amino acids. CDR3 DNA sequence: TGCGCCAGCAGACTAGCGGGAGGGTCTGAGACCCAGTACTTC. Amino acids: CASRLAGGSETQYF.

On this clone itself: At one of its ends the junction is not consistent with the germline gene, which may arise from a read error. The chain uses TRBV7-9 and TRBJ1-4; perhaps TRBD1 as D (6 bases). Looked up from germline, CDR1 is SEHNR and CDR2 is FQNEAQ (reference sequence). CDR3 size: 12 residues. The CDR3 DNA reads as TGTGCCAGCAGCCACGCCGCGGACAGTATGATTTTT. Translated: CASSHAADSMIF.

The V and J genes are TRBV5-1 and TRBJ1-4, with TRBD1 matching 10 bases. Germline assignment: CDR1 SGHRS and CDR2 YFSETQ. The CDR3 covers 18 residues. Trimming took 3 bases from V and 7 from J; bases not matched to a gene: 15. The CDR3 DNA follows: TGCGCCAGCAGCTCGGGACAGGGGCGCCTCTTTGGAAGTGAAAAACTGTTTTTT. Amino acid sequence: CASSSGQGRLFGSEKLFF. The full variable domain, rest sourced from reference TRBV5-1 and TRBJ1-4, is KAGVTQTPRYLIKTRGQQVTLSCSPISGHRSVSWYQQTPGQGLQFLFEYFSETQRNKGNFPGRFSGRQFSNSRSEMNVSTLELGDSALYLCASSSGQGRLFGSEKLFFGSGTQLSVL.

This clone was seen a few times. The J gene is TRBJ2-1, the V gene TRBV7-2; tentative D call: TRBD1 (5 bases). The V end lost 1 base, the J end lost 2 bases, and 12 bases lay between the germline ends. This CDR3 region has 16 residues. Germline CDR1 and CDR2: SGHTA and FQGNSA. The DNA of the CDR3 is TGTGCCAGCAGCTTAGGCCCCAGGGAACCCTACAATGAGCAGTTCTTC. This translates into CASSLGPREPYNEQFF.

The rearrangement joins TRBV5-1 to TRBJ2-2, with 7 bases identical to TRBD2. This CDR3 has 16 amino acids. Germline CDR1 is SGHRS and CDR2 is YFSETQ. The J segment lost 3 bases and the V segment lost 4 bases, leaving 9 bases of the junction unmatched. CDR3 in DNA: TGCGCCAGCAGCGGCGGAACTAGCGTTGACACCGGGGAGCTGTTTTTT. As protein: CASSGGTSVDTGELFF.

This sequence joins TRBV10-3 and TRBJ2-3, with 10 bases matching TRBD2. V dropped 5 bases and J dropped 0; count of bases not matched to a gene: 11. Germline loops: CDR1 ENHRY, CDR2 SYGVKD. CDR3 length equals 18 residues. In DNA form, the CDR3 reads TGTGCCATCAGTTCTAGGGCTAGCGGGAGTGTGAGCACAGATACGCAGTATTTT. Protein sequence: CAISSRASGSVSTDTQYF.

The rearrangement links TRBV5-4 to TRBJ2-5, with TRBD1 as a possible D gene (6 bases). V was cut by 1 base and J by 5 bases, with 9 bases left in between. Germline V gene sequence: CDR1 SGHNT, CDR2 YYREEE (reference sequence). The CDR3 extends over 13 amino acids. Written as DNA, the CDR3 is TGTGCCAGCAGCTTGAACCAGGGGGAGACCCAGTACTTC. Translated: CASSLNQGETQYF.

To note about this clone: Other DNA sequences from this sample encode an identical CDR3 as well. The rearrangement uses TRBV7-9 and TRBJ2-7, with D unclear. Trimming took 2 bases from V and 4 from J, leaving 3 bases between them. Per the germline V gene, CDR1 is SEHNR and CDR2 is FQNEAQ (reference sequence). The CDR3 contains 11 residues. This CDR3 reads CASSLRYEQYF. CDR3 DNA sequence: TGTGCCAGCAGCTTACGGTACGAGCAGTACTTC.

V usage is TRBV5-1 and J usage is TRBJ2-2; D unclear. The CDR3 length is 13 residues. V was cut by 2 bases and J by 1 base, with 3 bases left in between. Germline V gives CDR1 SGHRS, CDR2 YFSETQ. The CDR3 sequence is CASSFENTGELFF. The CDR3 DNA is TGCGCCAGCAGCTTCGAGAACACCGGGGAGCTGTTTTTT.

The V gene is TRBV28, the J gene TRBJ1-2; TRBD1 agrees at 7 bases. Germline lookup yields CDR1 MDHEN and CDR2 SYDVKM. Trimming at V came to 6 bases and at J to 7 bases, leaving 5 bases not matched to a gene. The CDR3 consists of 12 residues. The CDR3 coding sequence is TGTGCCAGCAGGGAGACAGGGAGTGGCTACACCTTC. Translation: CASRETGSGYTF.

This sequence joins TRBV5-5 and TRBJ2-7; a possible D gene is TRBD2 (6 bases). Trimming pared 1 base from V and 0 bases from J, leaving 11 bases between. The CDR3 length is 15 residues. Germline V gives CDR1 SGHKS, CDR2 YYEKEE (reference sequence). The CDR3 nucleotides read TGTGCCAGCAGCTTGCAGGAGGGGAGCTCCTACGAGCAGTACTTC. It translates to CASSLQEGSSYEQYF.

This chain links TRBV18 with TRBJ2-2; TRBD1 aligns across 10 bases. The junction had 1 base not matched to a gene; V was cut back by 2 bases and J by 4 bases. Germline V gives CDR1 KGHSH, CDR2 LQKENI. CDR3 length: 15 residues. The CDR3 DNA reads TGTGCCAGCTCACCAGGGACAGGGGTCACCGGGGAGCTGTTTTTT. Translated: CASSPGTGVTGELFF.

The chain carries TRBV27 and TRBJ2-7, with D hard to call. V dropped 3 bases and J dropped 1 base, with 7 bases sitting between them. The CDR3 runs to 13 residues. Per germline, CDR1 MNHEY and CDR2 SMNVEV (reference sequence). CDR3 protein: CASSFQVSYEQYF. In DNA form, the CDR3 reads TGTGCCAGCAGTTTTCAGGTTTCCTACGAGCAGTACTTC.

V usage is TRBV19 and J usage is TRBJ1-5; TRBD1 aligns across 7 bases. The CDR3 extends over 17 amino acids. Trimming cost V 1 base and J 4 bases; bases outside gene matches: 10. From germline, CDR1 is LNHDA and CDR2 SQIVND (reference sequence). Written as DNA, the CDR3 is TGTGCCAGTAGTATAGGGACAGGTGCTCCCGGGAATCAGCCCCAGCATTTT. This codes for CASSIGTGAPGNQPQHF.

As regards this clone: Additional DNA sequences in this sample encode the identical CDR3. The genes are TRBV25-1 and TRBJ1-1; D is possibly TRBD1 (6 bases). The CDR3 runs 14 residues. V gave up 5 bases and J gave up 4 bases, with 14 bases separating them. Germline CDR1 MGHDK, CDR2 SYGVNS. This CDR3 is CASSKPGVTTEAFF. The CDR3 DNA reads as TGTGCCAGCAGTAAACCAGGGGTTACCACTGAAGCTTTCTTT.

DNA for the CDR3: TGTGCCAGCAGCTTATGGCAGGGCGTCTACAATGAGCAGTTCTTC. Translating it yields CASSLWQGVYNEQFF. V and J are TRBV7-2 and TRBJ2-1; D might be TRBD1 (5 bases). Trimming shortened V by 2 bases and J by 3 bases, and 11 bases separated the two germline ends. Germline values: CDR1 SGHTA, CDR2 FQGNSA. This CDR3 comprises 15 residues.

This clone showed up many times. This rearrangement joins TRBV30 to TRBJ2-2; either TRBD1 or TRBD2 may fit D (7 bases each). Germline assignment: CDR1 GTSNPN and CDR2 SVGIG (reference sequence). Deletions cut 5 bases from V and 7 bases from J, with 23 bases between. The CDR3 has 16 residues. This CDR3 reads CAWYPQGRGLGGELFF. CDR3 nucleotide sequence: TGTGCCTGGTACCCCCAGGGGAGGGGGCTTGGCGGGGAGCTGTTTTTT.

This clone was observed a few times. This same CDR3 is encoded by further DNA sequences in the sample. The chain links TRBV20-1 to TRBJ1-1, with TRBD1 as a possible D gene (5 bases). Trimming cost V 6 bases and J 4 bases, with 9 bases left between them. The CDR3 extends over 11 amino acids. Looked up from germline, CDR1 is DFQATT and CDR2 is SNEGSKA (reference sequence). The CDR3 sequence is CSARGGTEAFF. The CDR3 nucleotides are TGCAGTGCCCGGGGGGGCACTGAAGCTTTCTTT.

The chain employs TRBV30 and TRBJ1-1, with D unresolved. The V gene's germline CDR1 is GTSNPN and CDR2 SVGIG (reference sequence). Deletions cut 4 bases from V and 4 bases from J, with 16 bases between. The CDR3 runs 14 residues. Written as DNA, the CDR3 is TGTGCCTGGACTGGACCGCTGGATAGCACTGAAGCTTTCTTT. The encoded protein is CAWTGPLDSTEAFF.

This rearrangement joins TRBV28 to TRBJ2-5, with D maybe TRBD2 (5 bases). The CDR3 runs 15 residues. V lost 5 bases and J 1 base, leaving 14 bases between the germline ends. Germline V gives CDR1 MDHEN, CDR2 SYDVKM. This CDR3 reads CASSRRRGVQETQYF. The CDR3 nucleotides read TGTGCCAGCAGTCGGAGGAGAGGCGTCCAAGAGACCCAGTACTTC.

This clone was seen once. The chain joins TRBV2 to TRBJ2-7; D call uncertain. Per the germline V gene, CDR1 is SNHLY and CDR2 is FYNNEI. The CDR3 length is 12 residues. V lost 3 bases and J lost 3, with 6 bases in between. CDR3 region: CASSDENYEQYF. CDR3 DNA sequence: TGTGCCAGCAGTGACGAAAACTACGAGCAGTACTTC.

The genes are TRBV6-1 and TRBJ2-3; D may be TRBD1 or TRBD2 (5 bases each). V was pared by 7 bases and J by 4 bases, with 12 bases between. Germline CDR1 and CDR2: MNHNS and SASEGT. The CDR3 is 13 amino acids. In DNA, the CDR3 is TGTGCCAGCAATAGCGTAGGGGCAGATACGCAGTATTTT. The encoded protein is CASNSVGADTQYF.